The T cell receptor (beta chain) under discussion was sequenced for a study of blood T cells in healthy people across ages. The CDR3 consists of 16 residues. Germline V gene sequence: CDR1 SGHRS, CDR2 YFSETQ. V lost 0 bases and J 0 bases, leaving 10 bases between the germline ends. A J-beta primer mix and a sample-barcoded 5' primer were used in a second PCR of about 7 to 12 cycles. TCRdb passed the 5' RACE reads through MiXCR, listing each CDR3 protein once. The sample yields some 730,000 distinct CDR3 sequences, roughly 20% seen once. The J gene is TRBJ2-1, the V gene TRBV5-1, with D possibly TRBD2 on 6 matching bases. Sequences were obtained from blood. The receptor's source is a man aged 65 to 85 in good health. CDR3 loop: CASSLVVGGSYNEQFF. The CDR3 DNA follows: TGCGCCAGCAGCTTGGTGGTGGGGGGCTCCTACAATGAGCAGTTCTTC.